This T cell receptor (beta chain) was sequenced in a study of blood T cell repertoires in COVID-19. About the study: Donors in the United States, Italy and Spain gave samples during acute or convalescent COVID-19.

Authors' data handling: Amplifying reference gene primers gave estimates of nucleated cell counts. The method was immunoSEQ multiplex PCR; TCRdb's version includes in-frame clones alone and lacks a portion of them. Clone size and V and J calls were adopted from that table, with D and trimming inferred from the DNA. The table has roughly 100,000 clones, 90% to 95% seen once. This CDR3 spans 14 amino acids. Between the trimmed V and J ends, which lost 5 bases and 4 bases, there was a span of 15 bases. Germline V lookup: CDR1 LNHDA, CDR2 SQIVND (reference sequence). This clonotype was sampled from a human donor with active COVID-19. The donor label of this sample is uncertain. The sample comprised peripheral blood. The chain joins TRBV19 to TRBJ2-7, with a weak D call TRBD2 (5 bases). The CDR3 loop is CASSQDSESYEQYF. CDR3 coding DNA: TGTGCCAGTAGTCAGGACTCAGAAAGTTACGAGCAGTACTTC.